The clone carrying this TCR beta chain was recorded only once. The CDR3 length is 14 residues. The ends lost 6 bases at V and 4 bases at J; junction bases unmatched: 11. Germline CDR1 SQVTM, CDR2 ANQGSEA. The sample is drawn from a study of shared clonotypes between healthy human individuals. Once extracted for a subset, genomic DNA was divided evenly among several immunoSEQ plates. TCRdb keeps only in-frame clones here, not all; method: immunoSEQ multiplex PCR. The repertoire holds roughly 1,100,000 clones, with around 76% as singletons. The chain employs TRBV29-1 and TRBJ1-2; 7 bases are a match to TRBD1. Sequencing was done on a sample of memory CD4+ T cells sorted from blood. Subset: CD45RA-negative fraction. The TCR was taken from a man between 18 and 29 years old in good health. The CDR3 DNA follows: TGCAGCGTGGGGACAGCTACCGGGCCCTATGGCTACACCTTC. Translating it yields CSVGTATGPYGYTF.